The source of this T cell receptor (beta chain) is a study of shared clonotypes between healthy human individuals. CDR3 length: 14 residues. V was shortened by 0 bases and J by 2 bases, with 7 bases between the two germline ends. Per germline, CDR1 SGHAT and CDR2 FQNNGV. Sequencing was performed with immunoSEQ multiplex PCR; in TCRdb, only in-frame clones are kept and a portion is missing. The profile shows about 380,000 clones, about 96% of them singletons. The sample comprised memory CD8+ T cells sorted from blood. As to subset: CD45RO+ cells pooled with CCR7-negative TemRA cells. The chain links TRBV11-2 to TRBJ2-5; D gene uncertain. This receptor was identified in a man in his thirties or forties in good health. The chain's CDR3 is CASSLEAAQETQYF. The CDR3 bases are TGTGCCAGCAGCTTAGAGGCAGCTCAAGAGACCCAGTACTTC.